The clone carrying this T cell receptor (beta chain) was counted ten times or more. The antigen remains undetermined. All patients were untreated before thyroid surgery. The data originate from a study of metastatic and nonmetastatic thyroid tumors. As for the study in general: Malignant and benign thyroid patients had repertoires compared in peripheral blood and tumor or nodule tissue.

Authors' analysis steps: CDR3 was compared across clinicopathological groups, and the resulting differences were used to build a distant-metastasis classifier for papillary thyroid cancer. TCRdb reprocessed the PCR reads via MiXCR. TCRdb's processing, not the authors', yielded these V and J calls. The sample gives roughly 35,000 clones, about a sixth of which show up once; around 3.3% is in the top ten. CDR3 size: 13 residues. Germline V gene data show CDR1 as SGHNT and CDR2 as YENEEA. The V gene lost 5 bases and the J gene lost 4 bases, with 10 bases spanning the gap. Study conclusions and caveats: It was reportedly found that TCR beta diversity was significantly higher in malignant thyroid tumors than in benign nodules, a difference seen in both blood and tumor samples.

The specimen was blood. V is TRBV11-3 and J is TRBJ2-3; the D is unclear. The TCR was taken from a female donor with papillary thyroid cancer or a benign thyroid nodule (not recorded which). Some clones in this sample may be carry-over from other donors' samples. CDR3 coding DNA: TGTGCCAGCAGCCTGAAGTTGGCAGATACGCAGTATTTT. It is translated as CASSLKLADTQYF.